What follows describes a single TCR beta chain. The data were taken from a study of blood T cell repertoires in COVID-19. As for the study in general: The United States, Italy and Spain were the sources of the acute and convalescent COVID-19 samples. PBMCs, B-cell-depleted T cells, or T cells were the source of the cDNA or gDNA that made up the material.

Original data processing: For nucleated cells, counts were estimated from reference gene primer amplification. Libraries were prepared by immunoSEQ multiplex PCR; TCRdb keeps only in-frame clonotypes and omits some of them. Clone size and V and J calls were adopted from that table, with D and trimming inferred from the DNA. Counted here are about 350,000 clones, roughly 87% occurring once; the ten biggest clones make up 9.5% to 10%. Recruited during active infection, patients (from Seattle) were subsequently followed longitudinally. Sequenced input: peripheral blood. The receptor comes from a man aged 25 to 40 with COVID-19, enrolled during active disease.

The CDR3 region has the DNA TGTGCCAGCAGCTTAGGTCGGGGGTCAGGCTATGGCTACACCTTC. Its translation: CASSLGRGSGYGYTF. The chain uses TRBV7-9 and TRBJ1-2; maybe TRBD1 (5 bases). Germline loops: CDR1 SEHNR, CDR2 FQNEAQ (reference sequence). CDR3 length equals 15 residues. Trimming took 1 base from V and 4 from J, leaving 13 bases between them.